Listed below are T cell receptor beta chains from one sample, sequenced in a study of shared clonotypes between healthy human individuals. Clones were sequenced by immunoSEQ multiplex PCR, and TCRdb holds only the in-frame ones, with some missing. This repertoire shows about 770,000 clones, 72% found once; its top ten account for more than 1.5%. The sequenced sample consisted of memory CD4+ T cells sorted from blood. Receptor source: a woman aged 30 to 39 in good health. Each CDR3 is given with its conserved first and last residue. The D gene is left open where the match is weak. Some rows mark clone size as missing; the rest say once, few, many or name a class of expanded clone.

D gene	V gene	clone size	J gene	CDR3 DNA	CDR3 protein
NA	TRBV28	few	TRBJ2-6	TGTGCCAGCAGTTACAGCTCTGGGGCCAACGTCCTGACTTTC	CASSYSSGANVLTF
NA	TRBV11-3	NA	TRBJ2-7	TGTGCCAGCAGCTTAGGAGGGGACTCCTACGAGCAGTACTTC	CASSLGGDSYEQYF
NA	TRBV2	NA	TRBJ2-3	TGTGCCAGCACCGCCTCTACAGATACGCAGTATTTT	CASTASTDTQYF
NA	TRBV28	NA	TRBJ1-6	TGTGCCAGCAGTTTAGGGGCAGAAGGTAATTCACCCCTCCACTTT	CASSLGAEGNSPLHF
TRBD2	TRBV10-3	NA	TRBJ2-3	TGTGCCATCAGTGACTCAGATGGGGAGGGCCGGGGAGATACGCAGTATTTT	CAISDSDGEGRGDTQYF
TRBD1	TRBV6-5	NA	TRBJ2-7	TGTGCCAGCAGTTCCGAACAGCCGGGACAGGGAAACGAGCAGTACTTC	CASSSEQPGQGNEQYF
TRBD2	TRBV6-1	NA	TRBJ2-1	TGTGCCAGCAGTGAACGACTAGCGGAGGACTACAATGAGCAGTTCTTC	CASSERLAEDYNEQFF
TRBD2	TRBV11-1	NA	TRBJ2-7	TGTGCCAGCAGCAAACGGAGTTTTGTAGCGGGAGGTTACGAGCAGTACTTC	CASSKRSFVAGGYEQYF
TRBD2	TRBV6-6	NA	TRBJ2-5	TGTGCCACGGGGGAGGGGAACCAAGAGACCCAGTACTTC	CATGEGNQETQYF
NA	TRBV18	NA	TRBJ2-1	TGTGCCAGCTCACCTGGGACGAGGGGCGCTCAGCAGTTCTTC	CASSPGTRGAQQFF
TRBD1	TRBV5-4	NA	TRBJ2-1	TGTGCCAGCAGTAGACAGGGATCGAGCAATGAGCAGTTCTTC	CASSRQGSSNEQFF
NA	TRBV27	NA	TRBJ1-1	TGTGCCAGCAGTTTACGGGCGGCTTACTTGAACACTGAAGCTTTCTTT	CASSLRAAYLNTEAFF
TRBD2	TRBV18	few	TRBJ2-1	TGTGCCAGCTCAACTCGTTCCGGGACTAGCGGGAGTGGTGGCGGTGAGCAGTTCTTC	CASSTRSGTSGSGGGEQFF
NA	TRBV27	NA	TRBJ2-3	TGTGCCAGCAGCCGCCCCGGGACGCCAGATACGCAGTATTTT	CASSRPGTPDTQYF
NA	TRBV11-2	NA	TRBJ2-5	TGTGCCAGCAGCAACACTAGGGGGAGAGAGACCCAGTACTTC	CASSNTRGRETQYF
TRBD1	TRBV11-1	NA	TRBJ2-7	TGTGCCAGCAGCTTAACTCCGGGACAGGGGTCCTACGAGCAGTACTTC	CASSLTPGQGSYEQYF
NA	TRBV19	NA	TRBJ2-3	TGTGCCAGTAGTACTGTGGGAGCCCCAGATACGCAGTATTTT	CASSTVGAPDTQYF
NA	TRBV7-6	NA	TRBJ2-2	TGTGCCAGCAGTCCCCCCCTAGCCACCGGGGAGCTGTTTTTT	CASSPPLATGELFF
TRBD2	TRBV5-4	once	TRBJ2-3	TGTGCCAGCAGCCTCGGACTAGCGGGAGGCCACCGACTTAGCACAGATACGCAGTATTTT	CASSLGLAGGHRLSTDTQYF
NA	TRBV5-4	NA	TRBJ2-5	TGTGCCAGCAGCTCCCGAAGCAGTGAAGAGACCCAGTACTTC	CASSSRSSEETQYF
NA	TRBV28	NA	TRBJ2-7	TGTGCCAGCAGTTCCCACTCGGGGGAGCAGTACTTC	CASSSHSGEQYF
NA	TRBV5-1	NA	TRBJ2-7	TGCGCCAGCAAACAGGAATACGAGCAGTACTTC	CASKQEYEQYF
NA	TRBV28	NA	TRBJ2-3	TGTGCCAGCAGCGGAGACACAGATACGCAGTATTTT	CASSGDTDTQYF
TRBD2	TRBV2	NA	TRBJ2-3	TGTGCCAGCAGCCAGGGACTAGCGGGGTCAGATACGCAGTATTTT	CASSQGLAGSDTQYF
TRBD1	TRBV28	NA	TRBJ1-2	TGTGCCAGCAGTCAGAACAGGGGGCTATATGGCTACACCTTC	CASSQNRGLYGYTF
TRBD1	TRBV2	NA	TRBJ2-7	TGTGCCAGCAGATCCGACAGGGCGACTGACGAGCAGTACTTC	CASRSDRATDEQYF
TRBD1	TRBV4-2	NA	TRBJ2-7	TGTGCCAGCAGCCAATATAGGGGGCGCGGCGACGAGCAGTACTTC	CASSQYRGRGDEQYF
TRBD2	TRBV5-1	NA	TRBJ2-3	TGCGCCAGCAGCTCGACGGGAGGGCCCACAGATACGCAGTATTTT	CASSSTGGPTDTQYF